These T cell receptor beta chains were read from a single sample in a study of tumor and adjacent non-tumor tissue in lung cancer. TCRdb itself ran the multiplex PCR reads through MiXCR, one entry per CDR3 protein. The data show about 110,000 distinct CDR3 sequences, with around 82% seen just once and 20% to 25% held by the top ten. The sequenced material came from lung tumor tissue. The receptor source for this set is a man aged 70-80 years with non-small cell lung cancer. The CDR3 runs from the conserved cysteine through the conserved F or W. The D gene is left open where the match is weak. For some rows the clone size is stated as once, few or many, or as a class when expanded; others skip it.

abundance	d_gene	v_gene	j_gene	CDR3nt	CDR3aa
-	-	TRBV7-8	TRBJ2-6	TGTGCCAGCAGCTTAGGGATCCAGTATGGGGCCAACGTCATGATTTTC	CASSLGIQYGANVMIF
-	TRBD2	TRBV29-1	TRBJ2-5	TGCAGCGGGAAACTAGCGGGGGAGACCCAGTACTTC	CSGKLAGETQYF
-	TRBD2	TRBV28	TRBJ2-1	TGTGTTAGCAGTTTCAAGCGGGGGATTGGTGGTGAGCAGTTCTTC	CVSSFKRGIGGEQFF
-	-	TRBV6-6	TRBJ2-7	TGTGTCAGCAGTTACTCGCCGGTCGATCCCTCCTACGAGCAGTACTTC	CVSSYSPVDPSYEQYF
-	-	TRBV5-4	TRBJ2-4	TGTGCCAGCAACTTCACGGGGTTGGACATTCAGTACTTC	CASNFTGLDIQYF
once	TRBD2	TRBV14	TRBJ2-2	TGTGCTAGCAGGCGAACTAGCGTAGCGAACACAGGGGAGCTGTTTTTT	CASRRTSVANTGELFF
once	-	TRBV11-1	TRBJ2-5	TGTACCAGCAGCCTGGGTAGGACTAATATAGAGACCCAGTACTTC	CTSSLGRTNIETQYF
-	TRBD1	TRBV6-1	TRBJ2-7	TGTGCCAGCAGAGAAGCACAGGGAACAGGGGAGCAGTATTTC	CASREAQGTGEQYF
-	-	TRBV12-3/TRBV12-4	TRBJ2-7	TGTGTCAGCAGTTTATCTGGGAGTCGGTACAAGCAGTACTTC	CVSSLSGSRYKQYF
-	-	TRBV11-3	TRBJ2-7	TGTGCCAGCAGCCCGATTACGGTTTACGTGTACGAGCAGTACTTC	CASSPITVYVYEQYF
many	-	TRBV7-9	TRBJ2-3	TGTGCCAGCAGCTTATCGCGCACAGATACGCAGTATTTT	CASSLSRTDTQYF
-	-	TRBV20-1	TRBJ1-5	TGCAGTGCTAGAATAGCGGGGTTAACAGATACGCAGCATTTT	CSARIAGLTDTQHF
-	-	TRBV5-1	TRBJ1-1	TGCGCCAGCAGCTTGGGAACCGGGACATGCCACACTGAAGCTTTCTTT	CASSLGTGTCHTEAFF
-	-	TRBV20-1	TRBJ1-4	TGCAGTGCTAGTGATCAGAGGAGAGGGAATGAAAAACTGTCTTTT	CSASDQRRGNEKLSF
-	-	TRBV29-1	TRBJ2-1	TGCAGCATTGAAGGGTGGAGAGGGGAGGATAACCAGTTCTTC	CSIEGWRGEDNQFF
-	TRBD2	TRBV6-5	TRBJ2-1	TGTGCCATCAGATCCCTAGCGGGAGTGGGGAATAAGCAGTTCTTC	CAIRSLAGVGNKQFF
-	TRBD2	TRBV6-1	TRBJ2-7	TGTGCCAGCAGTGAACTAGCGGGAAGCCCCTCGATGGCTGGAGAGCAGTACTTC	CASSELAGSPSMAGEQYF
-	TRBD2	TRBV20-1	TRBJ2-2	TGCAGTGCTAGAGATTCAGGTCGGGAGGCCGGGGAGTTGTCTTTT	CSARDSGREAGELSF
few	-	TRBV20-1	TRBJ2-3	TGCAGTGCTAGATATGCCTTCCACACAGATACGCAGTATTTT	CSARYAFHTDTQYF